Only one count was recorded for the clone carrying this TCR beta chain. The data stem from a study of blood T cell repertoires in COVID-19. Overall study context: PBMCs, B-cell-depleted T cells, or T cells provided the cDNA or gDNA that made up the material.

Participants reported their clinical history, and cohort assignment relied on those reports. Cohort 3 recovery required two negative PCRs, clearance, or symptom resolution. Authors' processing steps: It was from reference gene primer amplification that nucleated cell counts were estimated. Repertoires were generated with immunoSEQ multiplex PCR, while TCRdb's copy carries only in-frame clones and drops some. V and J calls plus clone size are reproduced from that table; the DNA served to infer D and trimming. The sample has over 350,000 clones; about 88% are singletons. Germline loops: CDR1 MNHEY, CDR2 SVGAGI. CDR3 length: 16 amino acids. Germline trimming cut 4 bases from V and 5 bases from J; bases unmatched to any gene: 12.

The material sequenced was PBMCs or T cells enriched from blood (not recorded which). The clonotype was recovered from a woman aged 18-29 years who had recovered from COVID-19. The chain carries TRBV6-5 and TRBJ1-1, with 8 bases fitting TRBD1. CDR3: CASSLSTEQGGTEAFF. The DNA of the CDR3 is TGTGCCAGCAGTTTATCGACGGAACAGGGGGGAACTGAAGCTTTCTTT.